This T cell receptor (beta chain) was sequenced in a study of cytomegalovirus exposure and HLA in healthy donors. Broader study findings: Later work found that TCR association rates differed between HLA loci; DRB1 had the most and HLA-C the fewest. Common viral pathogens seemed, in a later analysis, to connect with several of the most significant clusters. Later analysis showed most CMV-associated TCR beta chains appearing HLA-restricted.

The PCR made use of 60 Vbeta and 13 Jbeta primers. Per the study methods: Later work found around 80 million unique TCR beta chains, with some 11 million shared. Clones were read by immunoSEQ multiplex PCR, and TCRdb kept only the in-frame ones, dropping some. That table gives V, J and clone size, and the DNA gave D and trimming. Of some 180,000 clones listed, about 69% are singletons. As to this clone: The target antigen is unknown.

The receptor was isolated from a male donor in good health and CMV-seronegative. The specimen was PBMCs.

The CDR3 sequence: CATLRGGETQYF. In nucleotides, the CDR3 is TGTGCCACCCTCCGGGGAGGGGAGACCCAGTACTTC. The chain carries TRBV6-6 and TRBJ2-5, with 7 positions matching TRBD2. V was clipped by 10 bases and J by 5 bases; unmatched bases: 7. Germline CDR1 reads MNHNY; CDR2 reads SVGAGI (reference sequence). This CDR3 region has 12 residues.